This T cell receptor beta chain was sequenced in a study of T cells after yellow fever vaccination. Between the trimmed V and J ends, which lost 5 bases and 0 bases, there was a span of 11 bases. The CDR3 spans 16 residues. CDR1 and CDR2 (germline): SGHTA, FQGNSA. Production of TCR cDNA was by 5'RACE template switching, which also added a universal primer site and UMIs. TCRdb re-called the 5' RACE reads through MiXCR, storing one row per CDR3 protein. This sample has 250,000 to 400,000 distinct CDR3 sequences, with around 4.5% found just once. Study outcomes and limitations: Clonotype sharing between CD4 and CD8 compartments was small. There was a possibility that FACS-sorted repertoires contained abundant clonotypes contaminating from the bulk population.

This clonotype occurred a few times. Antigen unknown. Material: PBMCs, obtained 15 days after the yellow fever booster vaccination. The TCR sequence derives from a man aged 18 to 29 who received the YFV17D yellow fever vaccine. This rearrangement joins TRBV7-2 to TRBJ2-6; the D is unclear. The CDR3 protein is CASSTRRTSGANVLTF. CDR3 nucleotides: TGTGCCAGCAGCACCCGACGGACCTCTGGGGCCAACGTCCTGACTTTC.